This T cell receptor beta chain was identified during a study of vaccination effects on CD4 cells after COVID-19. Findings of the study overall: Clones of infection and vaccine origin contracted markedly late after vaccination. In healthy vaccinees, only 1 of 255 vaccine-induced clones cross-reacted with common cold coronaviruses.

As for this clone: Its target is not known.

The data were produced by immunoSEQ multiplex PCR, yet TCRdb's version contains in-frame clones alone and is incomplete. The sample contains more than 60,000 clones, 74% of which appear only once. Sequencing was preceded by expansion of antigen-specific CD4+ T cells with viral peptide pools in the ViraFEST assay. Culture proceeded for nine to eleven days, and CD4+ T cells were then isolated. Either the BNT162b2 or mRNA-1273 vaccine was given to participants in two doses. Both day 3 and day 7 saw half the medium replaced with IL-2 medium. Germline lookup yields CDR1 SGHKS and CDR2 YYEKEE (reference sequence). The CDR3 contains 13 residues. The germline V and J ends were trimmed by 2 bases and 4 bases, with 10 bases remaining between them.

This chain connects TRBV5-5 to TRBJ2-7, with D tentatively TRBD1 (5 bases). This specimen was CD4+ T cells from PBMCs cultured with HCoV-229E spike peptides, taken after COVID-19 vaccination. The source is a human donor who received a COVID-19 vaccine. The CDR3 here is CASSLGANYEQYV. The CDR3 DNA sequence: TGTGCCAGCAGCTTAGGGGCCAATTACGAGCAGTACGTC.